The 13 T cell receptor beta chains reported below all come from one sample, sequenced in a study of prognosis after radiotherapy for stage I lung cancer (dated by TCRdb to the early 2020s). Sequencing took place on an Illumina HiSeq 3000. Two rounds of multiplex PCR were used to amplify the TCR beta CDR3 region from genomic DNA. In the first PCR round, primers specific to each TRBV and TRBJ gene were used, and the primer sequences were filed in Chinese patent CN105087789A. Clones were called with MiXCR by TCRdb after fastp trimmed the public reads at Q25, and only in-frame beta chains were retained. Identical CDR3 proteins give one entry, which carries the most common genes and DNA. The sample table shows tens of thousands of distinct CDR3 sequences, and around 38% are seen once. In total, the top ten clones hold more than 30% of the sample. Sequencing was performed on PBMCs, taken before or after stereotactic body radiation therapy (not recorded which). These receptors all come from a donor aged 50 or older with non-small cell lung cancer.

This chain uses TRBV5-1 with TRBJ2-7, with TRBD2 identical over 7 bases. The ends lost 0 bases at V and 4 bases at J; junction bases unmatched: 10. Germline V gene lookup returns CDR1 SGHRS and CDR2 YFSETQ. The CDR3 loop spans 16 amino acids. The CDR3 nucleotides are TGCGCCAGCAGCTTGGCCGGGGCGGGAGACTTATACGAGCAGTACTTC. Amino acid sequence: CASSLAGAGDLYEQYF.

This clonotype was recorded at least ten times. The CDR3 coding sequence is TGCGCCAGCAGCTTGGCCACAGGCACTGAAGCTTTCTTT. Encoded protein: CASSLATGTEAFF. J is TRBJ1-1 and V is TRBV5-1, with TRBD1 as a possible D gene (5 bases). The CDR3 totals 13 residues. Trimming stripped 0 bases from V and 4 bases from J, with 7 bases between. CDR1 and CDR2 from the germline V gene are SGHRS and YFSETQ.

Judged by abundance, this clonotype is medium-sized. As DNA, the CDR3 is TGTGCCAGCACGGGGGGAGTAGCGGGAGACTACGAGCAGTACTTC. Translation gives CASTGGVAGDYEQYF. The chain links TRBV2 to TRBJ2-7, with 9 positions matching TRBD2. This CDR3 is 15 amino acids long. Germline assignment: CDR1 SNHLY and CDR2 FYNNEI. The ends lost 7 bases at V and 3 bases at J; junction bases unmatched: 10.

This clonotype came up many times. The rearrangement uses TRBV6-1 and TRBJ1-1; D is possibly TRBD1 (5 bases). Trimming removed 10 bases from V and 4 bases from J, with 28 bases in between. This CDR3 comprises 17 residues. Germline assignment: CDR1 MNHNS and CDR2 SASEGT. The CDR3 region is CAIQNFRGRVMSTEAFF. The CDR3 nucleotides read TGTGCCATCCAAAACTTCCGGGGCAGGGTGATGTCCACTGAAGCTTTCTTT.

The CDR3 nucleotides read TGTGCCAGCAGTCCCGCGGGACAGAGCTCCTACAATGAGCAGTTCTTC. Translating it yields CASSPAGQSSYNEQFF. The V and J genes are TRBV28 and TRBJ2-1; TRBD1 is a possible D gene (7 bases). Germline values: CDR1 MDHEN, CDR2 SYDVKM. The CDR3 has 16 amino acids. The germline V and J ends were trimmed by 5 bases and 0 bases, with 14 bases remaining between them.

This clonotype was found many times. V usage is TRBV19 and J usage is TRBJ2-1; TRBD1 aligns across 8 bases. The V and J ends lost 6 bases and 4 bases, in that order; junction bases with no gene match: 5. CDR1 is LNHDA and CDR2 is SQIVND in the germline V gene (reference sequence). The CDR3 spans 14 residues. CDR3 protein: CASSSDRAYNEQFF. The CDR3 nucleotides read TGTGCCAGTAGCTCGGACAGGGCATACAATGAGCAGTTCTTC.

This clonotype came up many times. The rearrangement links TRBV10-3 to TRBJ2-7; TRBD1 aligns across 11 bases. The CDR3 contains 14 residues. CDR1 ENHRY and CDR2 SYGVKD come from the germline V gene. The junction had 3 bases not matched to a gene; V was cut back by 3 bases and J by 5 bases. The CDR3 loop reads CAISERTGGHEQYF. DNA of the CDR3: TGTGCCATCAGTGAAAGGACAGGGGGCCACGAGCAGTACTTC.

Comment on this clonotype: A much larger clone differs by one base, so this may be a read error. The CDR3 DNA sequence: TGTGCCAGCAGTTACAGGGGTGCTGATGAAAAACTGTTTTTT. Protein product: CASSYRGADEKLFF. The chain has TRBV6-5 and TRBJ1-4; perhaps TRBD1 as D (5 bases). Germline V gene lookup returns CDR1 MNHEY and CDR2 SVGAGI. V shed 2 bases and J shed 6 bases, with 10 bases lying between them. This CDR3 is 14 amino acids long.

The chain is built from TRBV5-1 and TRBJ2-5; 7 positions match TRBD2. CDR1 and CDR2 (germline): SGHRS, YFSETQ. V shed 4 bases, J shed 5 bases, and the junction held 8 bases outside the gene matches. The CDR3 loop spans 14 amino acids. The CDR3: CASSIGTTYETQYF. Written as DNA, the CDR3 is TGCGCCAGCAGCATCGGGACTACCTACGAGACCCAGTACTTC.

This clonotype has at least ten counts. The CDR3 nucleotides are TGCAGTGCTAGAGATGCGGCAGGATTCTACAATGAGCAGTTCTTC. Translating gives CSARDAAGFYNEQFF. This rearrangement joins TRBV20-1 to TRBJ2-1; D is unclear. The CDR3 spans 15 residues. The germline V gene encodes CDR1 DFQATT and CDR2 SNEGSKA (reference sequence). V lost 0 bases to trimming and J lost 3 bases, with 12 bases between them.

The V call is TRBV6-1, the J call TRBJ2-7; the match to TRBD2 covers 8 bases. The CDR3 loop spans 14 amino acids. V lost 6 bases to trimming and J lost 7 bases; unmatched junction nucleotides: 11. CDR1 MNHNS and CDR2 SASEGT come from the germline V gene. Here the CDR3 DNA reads TGTGCCAGCAGCAGGCGGGGACTAGGCCTGGAGCAGTACTTC. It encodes CASSRRGLGLEQYF.

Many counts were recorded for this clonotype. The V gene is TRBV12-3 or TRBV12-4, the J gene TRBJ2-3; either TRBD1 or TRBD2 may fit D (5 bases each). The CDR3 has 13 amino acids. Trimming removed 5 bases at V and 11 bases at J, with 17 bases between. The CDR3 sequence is CASSPGPLGGQYF. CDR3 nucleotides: TGTGCCAGCAGTCCGGGACCCCTTGGGGGGCAGTATTTT.

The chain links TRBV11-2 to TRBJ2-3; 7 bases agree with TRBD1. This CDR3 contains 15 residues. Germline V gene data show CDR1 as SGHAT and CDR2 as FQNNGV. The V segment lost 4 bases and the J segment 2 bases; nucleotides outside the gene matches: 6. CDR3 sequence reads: CASSSQTGNTDTQYF. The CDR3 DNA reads TGTGCCAGCAGCTCCCAGACAGGGAACACAGATACGCAGTATTTT.